Listed below are T cell receptor beta chains from one sample, sequenced in a study of circulating CD8 cells and anti-PD-1 response in melanoma. TCRdb re-derived calls from the reads in MiXCR, one entry per CDR3 protein. The table shows about a thousand distinct CDR3 sequences, with under 9.5% occurring only once. The material sequenced was CD8+ T cells from PBMCs, taken at baseline or after one month of anti-PD-1 therapy (not recorded which). These receptor sequences come from a human donor with melanoma. CDR3s include the opening cysteine and the closing phenylalanine or tryptophan. A D gene is named only where the DNA matches it firmly. Clone size appears in some rows only: once, few, many, or a class for an expanded clone.

.	TRBV27	TRBJ2-2	medium-sized	TGTGCCAGCAGTCCTTACGCAGGGACCGGGGAGCTGTTTTTT	CASSPYAGTGELFF
TRBD1	TRBV7-2	TRBJ2-1	large	TGTGCCAGCAGCTCGGGACAGGCCCCTTTCTTC	CASSSGQAPFF
TRBD1	TRBV7-3	TRBJ2-7	large	TGTGCCAGCAGCCGGGGACAGGGGGCTTACGAGCAGTACTTC	CASSRGQGAYEQYF
.	TRBV27	TRBJ2-3	large	TGTGCCAGCAGTTTATCGGGGGAAAAGGAGACAGATACGCAGTATTTT	CASSLSGEKETDTQYF
TRBD2	TRBV7-3	TRBJ2-1	large	TGTGCCAGCAGCTTAATCTGGGCGGGAGGGTACAATGAGCAGTTCTTC	CASSLIWAGGYNEQFF
TRBD1	TRBV12-3/TRBV12-4	TRBJ1-2	.	TGTGCCAGCGGCCGGGACAGGGGCTATGGCTACACCTTC	CASGRDRGYGYTF
TRBD1	TRBV6-4	TRBJ1-1	medium-sized	TGTGCCAGCAGTACAGGGGGCGAGAACACTGAAGCTTTCTTT	CASSTGGENTEAFF